This TCR beta chain appears in the sequencing data of a study of blood T cell repertoires in COVID-19 (dated by TCRdb to the early 2020s). Background for the entire study: Collaborator samples came from the United States, Italy and Spain and covered acute and convalescent phases of COVID-19. The material from the prospective study consisted of cDNA or gDNA derived from T cells, B-cell-depleted T cells, or PBMCs. Subjects who had been exposed to COVID-19, were actively infected with it, or had recovered from it provided the deeply sampled blood TCRbeta repertoires that made up the dataset. A freely available public database, intended as a resource for researchers studying the immune response to SARS-CoV-2, is where the repertoires were released. The samples were drawn from two sources: the first 160 participants of the ongoing ImmuneRACE study, and approximately 1,300 subjects contributed by 6 global collaborators. Sample metadata almost always included a de-identified subject ID, COVID-19 status, age in years and sex. Where available, HLA class I and class II types were taken from metadata supplied by the sample provider and were not determined by assay-based typing.

In the case of this clone: The target of this receptor is not known. It has no much larger one-base neighbor in the sample; base qualities were not kept.

The paper's findings and limits, for the study overall: The amount of clinical and demographic metadata varied by source and participant and was provided uncurated.

The germline V gene (reference sequence) specifies SGHAT as CDR1 and FQDESV as CDR2. V is shortened by 5 bases, J by 7 bases, and the region joining them spans 14 bases. Measured from the cysteine to the phenylalanine, the CDR3 is 13 residues long. Left in the record is the CDR3 DNA by itself, 39 bases read in frame from the first base. Each collaborating institution followed its own protocols to collect whole blood in K2EDTA tubes. For TCRbeta analysis, collaborators shipped samples as frozen whole blood, isolated PBMCs, or DNA extracted from either of those sample types. The immunoSEQ Assay, a bias-controlled multiplex PCR, was used to amplify TCRbeta CDR3 regions from genomic DNA. Concerning the study's data processing: The number of nucleated cells in each sample was estimated from the amplification of reference gene primers within the assay. Sequence reads were collapsed and filtered to measure the absolute abundance of every unique TCRbeta CDR3 rearrangement. Productive Simpson clonality was computed per sample as the square root of Simpson's diversity index over productive rearrangements. TCRdb obtained this table from immuneACCESS and retained in-frame rearrangements with V and J assigned. These tables miss some clones; where compared with another copy, unresolved V genes account for less than half of the shortfall, and the remainder is unexplained. Clone size and V and J calls were adopted from that table, with D and trimming inferred from the DNA. For this sample the table gives about 25,000 clones, of which 70% to 90% were detected only once. The ten largest make up over 9.5% of the sample.

This receptor was identified in a man between 65 and 85 years old with acute or convalescent COVID-19. What was sequenced was peripheral blood. This chain is built from TRBV11-1 and TRBJ1-2; TRBD1 is a possible D gene, resting on 5 matching bases. The nucleotides are TGTGCCAGCAGCCTGCCCGGGGGTCTTGGCTACACCTTC. Translated, this is CASSLPGGLGYTF.